This T cell receptor beta chain was captured in a study of Ad26.COV2.S vaccination and SARS-CoV-2 variants. As for treatment: some 20 received Ad26.COV2.S at low or high dose, single or two shots; about 5 received placebo; per-sample allocation not given. Sample collection was performed on day 63 after the first vaccine or placebo injection. It was Wuhan-strain SARS-CoV-2 spike that the Ad26 vaccine vector expressed. The assay was immunoSEQ multiplex PCR, and TCRdb's table has in-frame clones only and misses some. Seen here are 350,000 to 400,000 clones, more than 85% observed once, and the top ten hold approximately 3.7%. The CDR3 is made up of 15 amino acids. V lost 2 bases and J 4 bases, leaving 14 bases between the germline ends. CDR1 and CDR2 (germline): SEHNR, FQNEAQ (reference sequence).

V and J are TRBV7-9 and TRBJ1-1; D is perhaps TRBD1 (5 bases). The sequence was collected from a person aged 18-60 years who received the Ad26.COV2.S COVID-19 vaccine or a placebo. The sequencing here drew on peripheral blood, taken in a trial of Ad26.COV2.S vaccine versus placebo. The CDR3 region has the DNA TGTGCCAGCAGCTTACGGGAAGGGAGGGGCACTGAAGCTTTCTTT. This codes for CASSLREGRGTEAFF.